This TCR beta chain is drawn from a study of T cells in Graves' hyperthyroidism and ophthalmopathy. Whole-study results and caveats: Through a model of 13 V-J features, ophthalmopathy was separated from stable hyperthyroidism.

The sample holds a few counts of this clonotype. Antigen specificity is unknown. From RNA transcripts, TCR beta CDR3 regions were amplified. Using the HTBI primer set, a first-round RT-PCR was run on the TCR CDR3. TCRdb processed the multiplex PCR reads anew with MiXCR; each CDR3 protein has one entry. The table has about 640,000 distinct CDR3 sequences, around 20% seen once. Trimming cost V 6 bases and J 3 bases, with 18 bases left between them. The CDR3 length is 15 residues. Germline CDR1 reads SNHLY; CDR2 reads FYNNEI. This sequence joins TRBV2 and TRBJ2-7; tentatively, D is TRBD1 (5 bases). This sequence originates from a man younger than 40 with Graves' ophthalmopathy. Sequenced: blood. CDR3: CASRGHVIKNYEQYF. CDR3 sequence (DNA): TGTGCCAGCAGAGGACACGTAATAAAAAACTACGAGCAGTACTTC.